Following are 15 T cell receptor beta chains from one sample sequenced in a study of chemoradiotherapy in HPV16-positive cancers. The assay was immunoSEQ multiplex PCR, and TCRdb's table has in-frame clones only and misses some. The repertoire includes 20,000 to 25,000 clones, more than 85% of them detected once, and about 4.5% sits in the top ten. Sequenced here: blood, sampled from a patient who underwent chemoradiotherapy. The source is a human donor with HPV-associated anogenital cancer.

The V call is TRBV9, the J call TRBJ1-3; TRBD1 matches at 7 bases. Germline V gene lookup returns CDR1 SGDLS and CDR2 YYNGEE. The ends lost 4 bases at V and 2 bases at J; junction bases unmatched: 3. This CDR3 has 14 amino acids. The CDR3, as DNA: TGTGCCAGCAGCCCGGGACAGCCTGGAAACACCATATATTTT. Its protein product is CASSPGQPGNTIYF.

The genes are TRBV19 and TRBJ2-1, with D possibly being TRBD1 (8 bases). Trimming shortened V by 9 bases and J by 5 bases, and 14 bases separated the two germline ends. Germline lookup yields CDR1 LNHDA and CDR2 SQIVND (reference sequence). The CDR3 sequence is 13 residues long. CDR3 residues: CARDREGDNEQFF. The CDR3 region has the DNA TGTGCCAGGGACAGGGAGGGAGACAATGAGCAGTTCTTC.

This chain uses TRBV5-6 with TRBJ2-1; 7 bases fit TRBD2. The V gene's germline CDR1 is SGHDT and CDR2 YYEEEE. The junction had 7 bases not matched to a gene; V was cut back by 1 base and J by 6 bases. This CDR3 has 15 residues. Written as DNA, the CDR3 is TGTGCCAGCAGCTTGTTACGAGGGAGGGGCAATGAGCAGTTCTTC. It encodes CASSLLRGRGNEQFF.

V is TRBV2 and J is TRBJ2-3, with 10 bases aligning to TRBD2. This CDR3 spans 14 amino acids. Trimming at V came to 10 bases and at J to 0 bases, leaving 4 bases not matched to a gene. Germline assignment: CDR1 SNHLY and CDR2 FYNNEI. The CDR3 is CANRAGGSTDTQYF. The DNA of the CDR3 is TGTGCCAACCGAGCGGGAGGGAGCACAGATACGCAGTATTTT.

This chain uses TRBV30 with TRBJ1-1; 10 nucleotides align to TRBD1. This CDR3 has 15 residues. CDR1 GTSNPN and CDR2 SVGIG come from the germline V gene (reference sequence). Losses at the gene ends were 1 base for V and 6 bases for J; bases not matched to a gene: 8. CDR3 nucleotides: TGTGCCTGGAGTGGGCGGGACAGGGGACCGGCTGAAGCTTTCTTT. It translates to CAWSGRDRGPAEAFF. The complete variable domain, with remaining parts taken from reference TRBV30 and TRBJ1-1, reads SQTIHQWPATLVQPVGSPLSLECTVEGTSNPNLYWYRQAAGRGLQLLFYSVGIGQISSEVPQNLSASRPQDRQFILSSKKLLLSDSGFYLCAWSGRDRGPAEAFFGQGTRLTVV.

The V gene is TRBV6-1, the J gene TRBJ1-1, with D possibly being TRBD1 (6 bases). V was cut by 4 bases and J by 6 bases, with 15 bases left in between. The CDR3 contains 14 residues. Per germline, CDR1 MNHNS and CDR2 SASEGT. The chain's CDR3 is CASSGGGGLSEAFF. Written as DNA, the CDR3 is TGTGCCAGCAGTGGTGGGGGCGGACTTTCTGAAGCTTTCTTT.

V usage is TRBV5-5 and J usage is TRBJ2-7; D gene ambiguous. The CDR3 sequence is 13 residues long. CDR1 is SGHKS, CDR2 YYEKEE, per germline (reference sequence). V lost 5 bases and J lost 1, with 10 bases in between. CDR3 nucleotide sequence: TGTGCCAGCAGTCAAGTCGGGTCCTACGAGCAGTACTTC. Amino acid sequence: CASSQVGSYEQYF.

This clone is large within its sample. Here the CDR3 reads CASSEAGTGASEQYF. As DNA, the CDR3 is TGTGCCAGCAGTGAAGCGGGGACAGGGGCTAGCGAGCAGTACTTC. The chain has TRBV6-1 and TRBJ2-7; 10 bases are shared with TRBD1. V lost 0 bases to trimming and J lost 6 bases; unmatched junction nucleotides: 5. Looked up from germline, CDR1 is MNHNS and CDR2 is SASEGT. This CDR3 contains 15 residues.

The CDR3 DNA sequence: TGTGCCAGCAGCGTAGGGACAGACTATAATTCACCCCTCCACTTT. Its translation is CASSVGTDYNSPLHF. The J gene is TRBJ1-6, the V gene TRBV7-9, with 7 positions matching TRBD1. There are 15 residues in the CDR3. With V trimmed by 5 bases and J by 3 bases, 4 bases remained unmatched. The germline CDR1 and CDR2 sequences are SEHNR and FQNEAQ (reference sequence).

This clone was counted a single time. V usage is TRBV9 and J usage is TRBJ2-7, with D possibly called TRBD1 or TRBD2 (6 bases each). Germline V gene sequence: CDR1 SGDLS, CDR2 YYNGEE. V was cut by 0 bases and J by 0 bases, with 7 bases left in between. The length of the CDR3 is 14 residues. The CDR3 nucleotides are TGTGCCAGCAGCGTAGCGGGGGCCTCCTACGAGCAGTACTTC. Amino acids: CASSVAGASYEQYF.

The CDR3 loop reads CATSRVRRDQPQHF. The DNA for the CDR3 is TGTGCCACCAGCAGAGTGAGGAGGGATCAGCCCCAGCATTTT. The chain carries TRBV15 and TRBJ1-5; D not certain. Trimming took off 1 base at V and 5 bases at J, with 9 bases between the two ends. This CDR3 is 14 amino acids long. Germline V lookup: CDR1 LNHNV, CDR2 YYDKDF (reference sequence).

The CDR3, as DNA: TGTGCCATCAGTGAGGAGGGGCGACAGGGTCTTGGCTACACCTTC. It encodes CAISEEGRQGLGYTF. The chain combines TRBV10-3 with TRBJ1-2; 7 nucleotides agree with TRBD1. CDR1 ENHRY and CDR2 SYGVKD come from the germline V gene. The J segment lost 7 bases and the V segment lost 2 bases, leaving 10 bases of the junction unmatched. The CDR3 is made up of 15 amino acids.

V gene TRBV7-6 combines with J gene TRBJ1-6; 8 nucleotides line up with TRBD1. V was clipped by 2 bases and J by 7 bases; unmatched bases: 1. CDR1 is SGHVS, CDR2 FNYEAQ, per germline. The CDR3 covers 14 residues. The CDR3 nucleotides are TGTGCCAGCAGCTTATCAGGGGGCAATTCACCCCTCCACTTT. Protein: CASSLSGGNSPLHF. The full variable domain, in which reference TRBV7-6 and TRBJ1-6 provide the parts outside the CDR3, is GAGVSQSPRYKVTKRGQDVALRCDPISGHVSLYWYRQALGQGPEFLTYFNYEAQQDKSGLPNDRFSAERPEGSISTLTIQRTEQRDSAMYRCASSLSGGNSPLHFGNGTRLTVT.

The chain carries TRBV7-2 and TRBJ1-1; D may be TRBD1 (5 bases). V gave up 5 bases and J gave up 3 bases, with 25 bases separating them. CDR3 size: 18 residues. Per the germline V gene, CDR1 is SGHTA and CDR2 is FQGNSA. CDR3 sequence (DNA): TGTGCCAGCAGCCCCTATCCCGCGGGGCTTAAGGACGACACTGAAGCTTTCTTT. This gives the protein CASSPYPAGLKDDTEAFF.

The genes are TRBV7-2 and TRBJ2-3; 10 bases align to TRBD2. The J segment lost 4 bases and the V segment lost 2 bases, leaving 12 bases of the junction unmatched. The CDR3 runs to 18 residues. Germline V lookup: CDR1 SGHTA, CDR2 FQGNSA. The CDR3 coding sequence is TGTGCCAGCAGCTTATGGGGGAGAACTAGCGGGGACGCAGATACGCAGTATTTT. Translation gives CASSLWGRTSGDADTQYF.